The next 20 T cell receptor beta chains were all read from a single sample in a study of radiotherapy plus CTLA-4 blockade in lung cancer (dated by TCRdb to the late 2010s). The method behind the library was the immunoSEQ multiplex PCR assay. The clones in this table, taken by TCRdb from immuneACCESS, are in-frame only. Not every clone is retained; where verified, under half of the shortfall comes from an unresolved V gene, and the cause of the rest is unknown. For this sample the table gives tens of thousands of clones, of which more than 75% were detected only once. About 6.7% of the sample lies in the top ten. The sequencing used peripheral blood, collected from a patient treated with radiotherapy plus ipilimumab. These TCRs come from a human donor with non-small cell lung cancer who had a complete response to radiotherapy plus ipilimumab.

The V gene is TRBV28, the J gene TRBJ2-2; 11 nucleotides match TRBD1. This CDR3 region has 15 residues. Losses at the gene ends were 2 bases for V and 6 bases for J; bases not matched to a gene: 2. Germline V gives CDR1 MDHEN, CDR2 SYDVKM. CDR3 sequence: CASSLMGQGAGELFF. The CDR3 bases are TGTGCCAGCAGTTTAATGGGACAGGGGGCCGGGGAGCTGTTTTTT.

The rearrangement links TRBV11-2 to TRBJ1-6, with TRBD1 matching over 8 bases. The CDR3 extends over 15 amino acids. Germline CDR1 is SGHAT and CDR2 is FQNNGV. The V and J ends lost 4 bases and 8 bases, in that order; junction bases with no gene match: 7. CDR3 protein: CASSSPGDRYSPLHF. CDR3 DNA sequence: TGTGCCAGCAGCTCCCCCGGGGACAGGTATTCACCCCTCCACTTT.

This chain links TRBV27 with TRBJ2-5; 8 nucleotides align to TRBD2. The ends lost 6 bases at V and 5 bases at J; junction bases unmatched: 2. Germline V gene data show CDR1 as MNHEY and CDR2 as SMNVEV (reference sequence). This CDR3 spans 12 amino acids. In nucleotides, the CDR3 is TGTGCCAGCAGGGGACTAGGGGAGACCCAGTACTTC. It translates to CASRGLGETQYF.

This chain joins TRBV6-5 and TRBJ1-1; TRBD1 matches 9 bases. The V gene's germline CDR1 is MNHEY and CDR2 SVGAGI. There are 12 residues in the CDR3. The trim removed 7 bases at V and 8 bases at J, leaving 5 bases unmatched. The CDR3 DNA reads TGTGCCAGCACCTTTACAGGGGGCGAAGCTTTCTTT. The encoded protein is CASTFTGGEAFF.

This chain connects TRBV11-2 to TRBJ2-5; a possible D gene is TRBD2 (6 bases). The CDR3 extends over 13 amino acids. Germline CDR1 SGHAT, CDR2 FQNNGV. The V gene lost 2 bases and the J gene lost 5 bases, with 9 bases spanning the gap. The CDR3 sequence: CASSLWGRETQYF. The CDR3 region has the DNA TGTGCCAGCAGCTTATGGGGGAGGGAGACCCAGTACTTC.

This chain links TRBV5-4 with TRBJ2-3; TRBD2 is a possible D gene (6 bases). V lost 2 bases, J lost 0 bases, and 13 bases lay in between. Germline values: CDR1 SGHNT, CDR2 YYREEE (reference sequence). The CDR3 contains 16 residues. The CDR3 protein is CASSLGWAGSTDTQYF. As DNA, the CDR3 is TGTGCCAGCAGCTTAGGTTGGGCGGGGAGCACAGATACGCAGTATTTT.

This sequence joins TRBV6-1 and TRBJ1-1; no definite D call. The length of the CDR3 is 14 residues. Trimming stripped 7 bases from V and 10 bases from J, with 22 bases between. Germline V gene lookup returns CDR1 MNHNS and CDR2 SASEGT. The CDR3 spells CASMVGRSALGAFF. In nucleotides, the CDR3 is TGTGCCAGCATGGTGGGCAGGAGCGCCTTGGGAGCTTTCTTT.

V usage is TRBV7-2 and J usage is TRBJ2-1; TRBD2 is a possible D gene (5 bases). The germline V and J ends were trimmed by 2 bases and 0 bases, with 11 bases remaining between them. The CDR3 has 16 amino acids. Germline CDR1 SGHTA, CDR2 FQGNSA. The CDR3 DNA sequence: TGTGCCAGCAGCTTATGGGCGACTAACTCCTACAATGAGCAGTTCTTC. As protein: CASSLWATNSYNEQFF.

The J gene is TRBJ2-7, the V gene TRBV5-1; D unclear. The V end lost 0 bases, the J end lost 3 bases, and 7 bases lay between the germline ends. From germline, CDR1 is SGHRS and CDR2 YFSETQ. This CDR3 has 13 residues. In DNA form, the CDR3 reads TGCGCCAGCAGCTTGGCCGCAGACTACGAGCAGTACTTC. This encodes CASSLAADYEQYF.

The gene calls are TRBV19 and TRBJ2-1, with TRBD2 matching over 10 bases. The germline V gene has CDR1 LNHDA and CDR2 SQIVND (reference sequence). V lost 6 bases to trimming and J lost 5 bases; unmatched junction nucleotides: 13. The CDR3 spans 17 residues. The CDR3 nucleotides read TGTGCCAGTAGGAGGTTGGCTAGCGGGGGCCTTAACAATGAGCAGTTCTTC. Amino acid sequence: CASRRLASGGLNNEQFF.

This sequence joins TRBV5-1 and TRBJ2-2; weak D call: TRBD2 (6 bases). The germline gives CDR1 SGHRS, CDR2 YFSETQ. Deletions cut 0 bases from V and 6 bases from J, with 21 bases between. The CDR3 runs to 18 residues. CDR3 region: CASSLEFRGNTGAGELFF. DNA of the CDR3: TGCGCCAGCAGCTTGGAATTCCGGGGAAACACGGGGGCCGGGGAGCTGTTTTTT.

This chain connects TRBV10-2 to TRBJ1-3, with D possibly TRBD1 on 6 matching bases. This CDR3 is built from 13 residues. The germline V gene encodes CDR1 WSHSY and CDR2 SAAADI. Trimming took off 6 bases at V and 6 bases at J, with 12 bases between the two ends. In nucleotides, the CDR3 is TGCGCCAGCAGCCCCGACAGGCTAAACACCATATATTTT. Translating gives CASSPDRLNTIYF.

The chain's CDR3 is CASSGMNTEAFF. DNA for the CDR3: TGTGCCAGCAGCGGCATGAACACTGAAGCTTTCTTT. This chain joins TRBV7-9 and TRBJ1-1; D is unresolved. Germline CDR1 SEHNR, CDR2 FQNEAQ (reference sequence). V was clipped by 5 bases and J by 0 bases, with 4 bases between them. This CDR3 contains 12 residues.

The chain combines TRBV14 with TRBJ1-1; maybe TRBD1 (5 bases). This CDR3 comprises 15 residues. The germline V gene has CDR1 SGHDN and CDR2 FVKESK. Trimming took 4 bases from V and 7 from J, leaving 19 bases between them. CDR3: CASSLFTGIWNEAFF. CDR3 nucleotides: TGTGCCAGCAGCCTATTCACAGGTATTTGGAATGAAGCTTTCTTT. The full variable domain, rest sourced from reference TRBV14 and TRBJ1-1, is EAGVTQFPSHSVIEKGQTVTLRCDPISGHDNLYWYRRVMGKEIKFLLHFVKESKQDESGMPNNRFLAERTGGTYSTLKVQPAELEDSGVYFCASSLFTGIWNEAFFGQGTRLTVV.

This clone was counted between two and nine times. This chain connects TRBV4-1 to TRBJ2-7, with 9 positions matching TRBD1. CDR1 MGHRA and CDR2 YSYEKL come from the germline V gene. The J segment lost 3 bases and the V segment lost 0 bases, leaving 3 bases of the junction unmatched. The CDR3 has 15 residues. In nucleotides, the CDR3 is TGCGCCAGCAGCCAAGATAGGGACAGGGTCTACGAGCAGTACTTC. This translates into CASSQDRDRVYEQYF.

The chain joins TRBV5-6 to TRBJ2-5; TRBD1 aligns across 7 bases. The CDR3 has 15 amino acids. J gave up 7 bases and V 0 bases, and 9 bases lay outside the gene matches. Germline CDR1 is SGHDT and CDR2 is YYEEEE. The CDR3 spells CASSLVAGGIGTQYF. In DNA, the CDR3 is TGTGCCAGCAGCTTGGTGGCAGGGGGAATAGGGACCCAGTACTTC. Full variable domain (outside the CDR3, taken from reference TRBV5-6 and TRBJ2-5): DAGVTQSPTHLIKTRGQQVTLRCSPKSGHDTVSWYQQALGQGPQFIFQYYEEEERQRGNFPDRFSGHQFPNYSSELNVNALLLGDSALYLCASSLVAGGIGTQYFGPGTRLLVL.

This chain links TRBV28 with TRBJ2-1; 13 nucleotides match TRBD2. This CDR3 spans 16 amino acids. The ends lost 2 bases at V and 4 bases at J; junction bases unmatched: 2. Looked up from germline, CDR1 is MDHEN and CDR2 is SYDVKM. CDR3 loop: CASSLTSGGAYNEQFF. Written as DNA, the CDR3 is TGTGCCAGCAGTTTAACTAGCGGGGGGGCTTACAATGAGCAGTTCTTC.

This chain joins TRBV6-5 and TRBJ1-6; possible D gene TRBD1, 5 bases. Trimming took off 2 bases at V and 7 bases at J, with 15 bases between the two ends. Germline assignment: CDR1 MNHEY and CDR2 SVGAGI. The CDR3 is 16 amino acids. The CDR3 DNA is TGTGCCAGCAGTTACGGGGCTATTCCGAGGAATTCACCCCTCCACTTT. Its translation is CASSYGAIPRNSPLHF.

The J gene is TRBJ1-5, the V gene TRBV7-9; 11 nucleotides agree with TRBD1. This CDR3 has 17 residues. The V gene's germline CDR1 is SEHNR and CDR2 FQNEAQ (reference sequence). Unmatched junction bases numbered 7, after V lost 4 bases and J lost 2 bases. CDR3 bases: TGTGCCAGCAGCTCCCCGGGGACAGGGGGTGGCAATCAGCCCCAGCATTTT. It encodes CASSSPGTGGGNQPQHF.

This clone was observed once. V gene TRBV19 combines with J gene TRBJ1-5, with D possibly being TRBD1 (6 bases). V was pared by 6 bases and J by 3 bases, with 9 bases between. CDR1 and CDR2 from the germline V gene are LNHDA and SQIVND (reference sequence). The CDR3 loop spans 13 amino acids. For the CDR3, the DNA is TGTGCCAGTAGAGGACAGACCAATCAGCCCCAGCATTTT. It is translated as CASRGQTNQPQHF.